Following are 32 T cell receptor beta chains from one sample sequenced in a study of cytomegalovirus exposure and HLA in healthy donors. Primers: 60 Vbeta forward and 13 Jbeta reverse. Profiled with immunoSEQ multiplex PCR; TCRdb holds only in-frame clones, not every one. The sample lists approximately 120,000 clones, 69% seen once, with 4.5% to 5.5% in the top ten. The sample consisted of PBMCs. All receptors derive from a woman aged 70 to 79 in good health and CMV-seropositive.

This clone was counted a few times. The chain joins TRBV7-2 to TRBJ1-3; D is possibly TRBD1 (6 bases). V dropped 2 bases and J dropped 0 bases, with 20 bases sitting between them. CDR1 is SGHTA and CDR2 is FQGNSA in the germline V gene. The CDR3 totals 19 residues. The CDR3 is CASSLFPSRGPGSGNTIYF. The CDR3 DNA follows: TGTGCCAGCAGCTTATTCCCGTCGCGGGGGCCGGGCTCTGGAAACACCATATATTTT. Using reference TRBV7-2 and TRBJ1-3 for the parts outside the CDR3, the full variable domain is GAGVSQSPSNKVTEKGKDVELRCDPISGHTALYWYRQSLGQGLEFLIYFQGNSAPDKSGLPSDRFSAERTGGSVSTLTIQRTQQEDSAVYLCASSLFPSRGPGSGNTIYFGEGSWLTVV.

This clone was seen only a few times. This chain uses TRBV30 with TRBJ1-6; D unclear. The CDR3 is made up of 14 amino acids. V lost 3 bases and J 6 bases, leaving 12 bases between the germline ends. The germline CDR1 and CDR2 sequences are GTSNPN and SVGIG (reference sequence). The CDR3 nucleotides read TGTGCCTGGAGGACACGGTTCGGTAATTCACCCCTCCACTTT. This gives the protein CAWRTRFGNSPLHF.

This clone showed up just a few times. The chain uses TRBV2 and TRBJ2-3; 9 bases align to TRBD2. V shed 7 bases, J shed 8 bases, and the junction held 13 bases outside the gene matches. The CDR3 extends over 15 amino acids. The V gene's germline CDR1 is SNHLY and CDR2 FYNNEI. The DNA of the CDR3 is TGTGCCAGCATCGCTGAAGCGGGGGGCCGCGGTACGCAGTATTTT. Its protein product is CASIAEAGGRGTQYF.

The rearrangement uses TRBV7-6 and TRBJ2-7; the match to TRBD2 covers 7 bases. This CDR3 has 15 amino acids. V was pared by 5 bases and J by 6 bases, with 13 bases of the junction left unmatched. CDR1 is SGHVS and CDR2 is FNYEAQ in the germline V gene. The CDR3 protein is CASSQNGGGTSEQYF. Written as DNA, the CDR3 is TGTGCCAGCAGCCAGAACGGCGGGGGAACTTCCGAGCAGTACTTC.

This chain links TRBV6-1 with TRBJ2-7; 7 nucleotides match TRBD1. V gave up 5 bases and J gave up 3 bases; unmatched junction bases: 10. Germline assignment: CDR1 MNHNS and CDR2 SASEGT. This CDR3 comprises 15 residues. The chain's CDR3 is CASSSLGTDIYEQYF. For the CDR3, the DNA is TGTGCCAGCAGTTCACTGGGGACAGACATCTACGAGCAGTACTTC.

This clone occurred once. The chain combines TRBV5-1 with TRBJ1-4; 9 nucleotides line up with TRBD1. This CDR3 has 14 amino acids. V was pared by 3 bases and J by 7 bases, with 4 bases of the junction left unmatched. Germline V gives CDR1 SGHRS, CDR2 YFSETQ. CDR3 protein: CASSWGTGIEKLFF. The CDR3 nucleotides read TGCGCCAGCAGCTGGGGGACAGGGATTGAAAAACTGTTTTTT.

The gene calls are TRBV10-3 and TRBJ2-3, with TRBD2 identical over 9 bases. Germline V CDR1 and CDR2: ENHRY, SYGVKD. V shed 5 bases and J 5 bases; nucleotides not matched to a gene: 2. The CDR3 has 13 residues. This CDR3 is CAISLSGGDTQYF. For the CDR3, the DNA is TGTGCCATCAGTCTTAGCGGGGGAGATACGCAGTATTTT.

This clone was seen a few times. This chain connects TRBV30 to TRBJ1-2, with a tentative D call TRBD1 (6 bases). Trimming removed 1 base at V and 4 bases at J, with 13 bases between. Germline assignment: CDR1 GTSNPN and CDR2 SVGIG (reference sequence). The CDR3 spans 14 residues. The CDR3 coding sequence is TGTGCCTGGAGTGCCAGGGGTTTTTTCTATGGCTACACCTTC. Its protein is CAWSARGFFYGYTF.

The chain combines TRBV30 with TRBJ1-1; possible D gene TRBD1, 5 bases. In germline, CDR1 is GTSNPN, CDR2 SVGIG (reference sequence). Trimming left V 1 base short and J 4 bases short, with 16 bases between. The CDR3 runs to 15 residues. In DNA, the CDR3 is TGTGCCTGGAGTGGAAGGGGCGGCAGAACCACTGAAGCTTTCTTT. Translation: CAWSGRGGRTTEAFF.

V usage is TRBV2 and J usage is TRBJ1-1; maybe TRBD1 (6 bases). The CDR3 length is 12 residues. V gave up 7 bases and J gave up 7 bases, with 13 bases separating them. Per the germline V gene, CDR1 is SNHLY and CDR2 is FYNNEI. DNA for the CDR3: TGTGCCAGCACTGGGGGCACTAATGAAGCTTTCTTT. This sequence encodes CASTGGTNEAFF.

In DNA, the CDR3 is TGTGCCAGCAGTGGAGGGGGCGAGCAGTACTTC. Residues: CASSGGGEQYF. The gene calls are TRBV6-1 and TRBJ2-7; tentative D call: TRBD1 (6 bases). CDR3 size: 11 residues. In germline, CDR1 is MNHNS, CDR2 SASEGT. Trimming stripped 4 bases from V and 6 bases from J, with 7 bases between.

The V call is TRBV4-1, the J call TRBJ1-3; D not resolved. The germline CDR1 and CDR2 sequences are MGHRA and YSYEKL. The CDR3 has 16 amino acids. With 5 bases removed from V and 0 bases from J, the gap between germline ends came to 14 bases. Here the CDR3 reads CASSSGGASSGNTIYF. CDR3 coding DNA: TGCGCCAGCAGCTCCGGCGGTGCGAGCTCTGGAAACACCATATATTTT.

The chain joins TRBV6-5 to TRBJ2-7, with D possibly matching TRBD1 (6 bases). The germline V and J ends were trimmed by 8 bases and 2 bases, with 10 bases remaining between them. The germline CDR1 and CDR2 sequences are MNHEY and SVGAGI. The CDR3 runs to 12 residues. CDR3 DNA: TGTGCCAGCTCAAGGGGGACCTACGAGCAGTACTTC. It codes for CASSRGTYEQYF.

The chain carries TRBV6-5 and TRBJ1-2; the match to TRBD1 covers 8 bases. The CDR3 is 15 residues long. Trimming took 5 bases from V and 5 from J; bases not matched to a gene: 10. Per germline, CDR1 MNHEY and CDR2 SVGAGI. The CDR3 nucleotides are TGTGCCAGCAGTGGACCAACGGGACAGGCTTATGGCTACACCTTC. This sequence encodes CASSGPTGQAYGYTF.

The genes are TRBV19 and TRBJ2-5; TRBD1 agrees at 10 bases. Germline CDR1 and CDR2: LNHDA and SQIVND (reference sequence). The trim removed 6 bases at V and 4 bases at J, leaving 14 bases unmatched. The CDR3 is 17 residues long. CDR3 sequence (DNA): TGTGCCAGTAGAAATCCCGGGGGGACAGGGGTTGGAGAGACCCAGTACTTC. This encodes CASRNPGGTGVGETQYF.

This clone was counted a few times. The V gene is TRBV4-2, the J gene TRBJ2-1; 16 nucleotides line up with TRBD2. Germline values: CDR1 LGHNA, CDR2 YNFKEQ. The CDR3 extends over 17 amino acids. With 2 bases clipped from V and 9 bases from J, the junction kept 7 bases outside the gene matches. CDR3 coding DNA: TGTGCCAGCAGCCAAACCGGGACTAGCGGGGGGGCCGTTGAGCAGTTCTTC. Its translation is CASSQTGTSGGAVEQFF.

In this sample, this clone turned up a few times. The chain carries TRBV30 and TRBJ1-3, with 9 bases aligning to TRBD1. With 4 bases clipped from V and 0 bases from J, the junction kept 7 bases outside the gene matches. This CDR3 comprises 16 residues. The V gene's germline CDR1 is GTSNPN and CDR2 SVGIG (reference sequence). CDR3 coding DNA: TGTGCCTGGACTCCACAGGGGGCTTACTCTGGAAACACCATATATTTT. Translated, it gives CAWTPQGAYSGNTIYF.

As regards this clone: The junction departs from the called germline gene at one end, perhaps through a read error. The chain employs TRBV7-7 and TRBJ2-2; 7 nucleotides align to TRBD1. Germline V gene data show CDR1 as SSHAT and CDR2 as FNYEAQ (reference sequence). This CDR3 region has 16 residues. The chain's CDR3 is CASSLSPGGNTGELFF. The CDR3 nucleotides are TGTGCTAGCAGCTTAAGTCCAGGGGGGAACACCGGGGAGCTGTTTTTT.

J is TRBJ2-6 and V is TRBV30; D may be TRBD2 (5 bases). Trimming left V 4 bases short and J 0 bases short, with 10 bases between. Germline V gene data show CDR1 as GTSNPN and CDR2 as SVGIG (reference sequence). The CDR3 extends over 15 amino acids. This CDR3 is CAWNPAGSGANVLTF. The CDR3 region has the DNA TGTGCCTGGAACCCCGCGGGCTCTGGGGCCAACGTCCTGACTTTC.

As to this clone: The junction differs from germline at one of its ends, possibly a read error. The chain links TRBV2 to TRBJ1-2; maybe TRBD1 (6 bases). The length of the CDR3 is 16 residues. Germline V gives CDR1 SNHLY, CDR2 FYNNEI. The DNA for the CDR3 is TGTGCCAGCAGCGAAGCAACAGGGATTGGGGCCTATGGCTACACCTTC. The encoded protein is CASSEATGIGAYGYTF.

The rearrangement joins TRBV9 to TRBJ2-7; TRBD2 agrees at 8 bases. J gave up 5 bases and V 0 bases, and 7 bases lay outside the gene matches. Germline V gene sequence: CDR1 SGDLS, CDR2 YYNGEE. The CDR3 sequence is 15 residues long. The CDR3 coding sequence is TGTGCCAGCAGCGTAGCTACCGGGGGGGCTGACGAGCAGTACTTC. Encoded protein: CASSVATGGADEQYF.

This sequence joins TRBV4-2 and TRBJ2-7; 8 bases agree with TRBD2. Germline V gives CDR1 LGHNA, CDR2 YNFKEQ. The trim removed 0 bases at V and 4 bases at J, leaving 8 bases unmatched. This CDR3 spans 16 amino acids. CDR3 nucleotides: TGTGCCAGCAGCCAAGAGGGGCGGGGGGACCGGTACGAGCAGTACTTC. This gives the protein CASSQEGRGDRYEQYF.

This clone turned up a few times. The chain links TRBV5-5 to TRBJ2-7; TRBD1 agrees at 8 bases. CDR1 and CDR2 from the germline V gene are SGHKS and YYEKEE (reference sequence). There are 17 residues in the CDR3. Trimming removed 0 bases from V and 0 bases from J; junction bases left unmatched: 8. CDR3 sequence reads: CASSLGSGTGTSYEQYF. DNA for the CDR3: TGTGCCAGCAGCTTGGGGTCCGGGACAGGAACCTCCTACGAGCAGTACTTC.

V gene TRBV19 combines with J gene TRBJ1-2; D uncertain. This CDR3 comprises 12 residues. Per the germline V gene, CDR1 is LNHDA and CDR2 is SQIVND (reference sequence). V shed 7 bases and J shed 4 bases, with 10 bases lying between them. The CDR3 loop is CASNTGLYGYTF. Written as DNA, the CDR3 is TGTGCCAGTAACACTGGGCTCTATGGCTACACCTTC.

The chain employs TRBV10-3 and TRBJ1-2, with 10 bases identical to TRBD1. Germline CDR1 ENHRY, CDR2 SYGVKD. This CDR3 is built from 13 residues. Trimming at V came to 5 bases and at J to 8 bases, leaving 5 bases not matched to a gene. This CDR3 reads CAISPDRGLGYTF. CDR3 DNA sequence: TGTGCCATCAGTCCCGACAGGGGGCTCGGCTACACCTTC.

The CDR3 spells CAWSPPGTSAYEQYF. The CDR3 DNA sequence: TGTGCCTGGAGTCCACCCGGGACTAGCGCGTACGAGCAGTACTTC. This chain links TRBV30 with TRBJ2-7, with 10 positions matching TRBD2. The CDR3 sequence is 15 residues long. The germline gives CDR1 GTSNPN, CDR2 SVGIG (reference sequence). After removal of 2 bases from V and 4 bases from J, the junction contained 8 bases not matched to a gene. The full variable domain, in which reference TRBV30 and TRBJ2-7 provide the parts outside the CDR3, is SQTIHQWPATLVQPVGSPLSLECTVEGTSNPNLYWYRQAAGRGLQLLFYSVGIGQISSEVPQNLSASRPQDRQFILSSKKLLLSDSGFYLCAWSPPGTSAYEQYFGPGTRLTVT.

The chain has TRBV5-1 and TRBJ2-3; a possible D gene is TRBD2 (6 bases). CDR1 is SGHRS and CDR2 is YFSETQ in the germline V gene. Trimming left V 0 bases short and J 3 bases short, with 11 bases between. The CDR3 spans 15 residues. Here the CDR3 reads CASSLGPGGTDTQYF. Written as DNA, the CDR3 is TGCGCCAGCAGCTTGGGCCCCGGGGGAACAGATACGCAGTATTTT.

The CDR3 here is CAISDARGPLHF. The CDR3 nucleotides read TGTGCCATCAGTGACGCCCGCGGACCCCTCCACTTT. J is TRBJ1-6 and V is TRBV10-3; the D is unclear. Germline CDR1 ENHRY, CDR2 SYGVKD. The V gene lost 3 bases and the J gene lost 12 bases, with 9 bases spanning the gap. The CDR3 is 12 amino acids.

The chain uses TRBV4-3 and TRBJ2-3, with TRBD2 matching 13 bases. The CDR3 covers 17 residues. Germline V gene lookup returns CDR1 LGHNA and CDR2 YSLEER. V was clipped by 3 bases and J by 7 bases; unmatched bases: 10. CDR3 residues: CASSHAATSGGGNTQYF. DNA of the CDR3: TGCGCCAGCAGCCATGCCGCTACTAGCGGGGGGGGAAATACGCAGTATTTT.

The chain couples TRBV19 to TRBJ1-1; possibly TRBD1 for D (6 bases). The V end lost 11 bases, the J end lost 5 bases, and 21 bases lay between the germline ends. Germline CDR1 reads LNHDA; CDR2 reads SQIVND (reference sequence). The CDR3 totals 14 residues. The CDR3 bases are TGTGCCTCCCAAGGGGGACACCCCGGTACTGAAGCTTTCTTT. As protein: CASQGGHPGTEAFF.

The chain carries TRBV21-1 and TRBJ2-6; the table's D gene call, TRBD2, was not cross checked with the DNA. TRBV21-1 is recorded as a pseudogene. The CDR3 spans 14 residues. The CDR3 protein is CASSPLSGANVLTF. CDR3 DNA sequence: TGTGCCAGCAGCCCCCTTTCTGGGGCCAACGTCCTGACTTTC.

V and J are TRBV30 and TRBJ1-5, with D perhaps TRBD1 (6 bases). From germline, CDR1 is GTSNPN and CDR2 SVGIG (reference sequence). The CDR3 is 14 amino acids. The V and J ends lost 2 bases and 3 bases respectively, with 11 bases between them. The CDR3 DNA follows: TGTGCCTGGAGTCGGGGGGCGGTCAATCAGCCCCAGCATTTT. Its translation: CAWSRGAVNQPQHF.